Listed below are T cell receptor beta chains from one sample, sequenced in a study of CD8 T cells in ankylosing spondylitis. TCRdb re-derived calls from the 5' RACE reads in MiXCR, one entry per CDR3 protein. Of about 250,000 distinct CDR3 sequences listed, 20% to 30% are singletons. Sequencing was carried out using blood, either unsorted or a sorted T cell fraction (not recorded which). Receptor source: a male donor with ankylosing spondylitis or in good health (not recorded which). Both conserved end residues are part of each CDR3. The D gene is left open where the match is weak. The size of a clone is reported for some rows only, either as once, few or many, or as a class for expanded clones.

>TRBD1|15|TRBJ2-7|TRBV25-1|many
TGTGCCAGCAGTGAGGCCGGACAGGGTAGTCACGAGCAGTACTTC
CASSEAGQGSHEQYF
>NA|14|TRBJ1-5|TRBV12-3/TRBV12-4|NA
TGTGCCAGCACCCCGTCGGGCCTGGATCAGCCCCAGCATTTT
CASTPSGLDQPQHF
>TRBD1|16|TRBJ1-2|TRBV2|NA
TGTGCCAGCAGGATACCCCCCGGACAGGGTTACTATGGCTACACCTTC
CASRIPPGQGYYGYTF
>NA|15|TRBJ2-2|TRBV20-1|NA
TGCAGTGCTAGCTACGCAGGGCAGGATTCCGGGGAGCTGTTTTTT
CSASYAGQDSGELFF
>NA|12|TRBJ2-1|TRBV12-3/TRBV12-4|many
TGTGCCAGCAGCCTCACAGGGTTTGAGCAGTTCTTC
CASSLTGFEQFF
>NA|14|TRBJ2-1|TRBV7-6|NA
TGTGCCAGCAGCTTGTTGGATTCCTACAATGAGCAGTTCTTC
CASSLLDSYNEQFF
>TRBD2|17|TRBJ2-1|TRBV12-3/TRBV12-4|once
TGTGCCAGCAGTTTAGGGGGTCGGCTAGCGGGGGGAGGTGAGCAGTTCTTC
CASSLGGRLAGGGEQFF
>NA|14|TRBJ2-1|TRBV24-1|few
TGTGCCACCAGTGATCCCTTCAGGGGAGGTGAGCAGTTCTTC
CATSDPFRGGEQFF
>NA|12|TRBJ2-7|TRBV18|NA
TGTGCCAGCTCCCTGCAGAGGGACGAGCAGTACTTC
CASSLQRDEQYF
>NA|11|TRBJ2-1|TRBV3-1|many
TGTGCCAGCAGCTATGATTTGGAGCAGTTCTTC
CASSYDLEQFF
>TRBD1|13|TRBJ1-1|TRBV29-1|many
TGCAGCGTTGACCCGGACAGGGATCCTGAAGCTTTCTTT
CSVDPDRDPEAFF
>TRBD2|13|TRBJ2-5|TRBV29-1|many
TGCAGCGTTGAAAGGGCGGGAGGGGAGACCCAGTACTTC
CSVERAGGETQYF
>NA|8|TRBJ2-3|TRBV20-1|NA
TGCAGACCAGATACGCAGTATTTT
CRPDTQYF
>NA|13|TRBJ1-5|TRBV12-3/TRBV12-4|many
TGTGCCAGCACCCAGGTCGCGGGTCAGCCCCAGCATTTT
CASTQVAGQPQHF
>NA|13|TRBJ2-7|TRBV12-3/TRBV12-4|once
TGTGCCAGCAAGTGGACTAACTCCTACGAGCAGTACTTC
CASKWTNSYEQYF
>TRBD1|14|TRBJ1-3|TRBV10-3|NA
TGTGCCATCAGTGACGGACAGGCTGGAAACACCATATATTTT
CAISDGQAGNTIYF
>NA|15|TRBJ2-3|TRBV20-1|many
TGCAGTGCTAGGAGCCCGGCGGGGAGCACAGATACGCAGTATTTT
CSARSPAGSTDTQYF
>TRBD1|14|TRBJ1-6|TRBV20-1|few
TGCAGTGCTCATAAAGACAGGGTCGGTTCACCCCTCCACTTT
CSAHKDRVGSPLHF
>NA|13|TRBJ1-2|TRBV12-3/TRBV12-4|many
TGTGCCAGCAGTTTACAGGACAGACGTGGCTACACCTTC
CASSLQDRRGYTF
>NA|16|TRBJ1-4|TRBV30|many
TGTGCCTGGAGCATAACCGACCGCTGGTGGGGTGAAAAACTGTTTTTT
CAWSITDRWWGEKLFF
>TRBD1|14|TRBJ2-7|TRBV29-1|few
TGCAGCGTTGATACCGGACAGGGGTCTGACGAGCAGTACTTC
CSVDTGQGSDEQYF
>NA|14|TRBJ2-3|TRBV11-2|few
TGTGCCAGCAGCTTAGGATACTCCACAGATACGCAGTATTTT
CASSLGYSTDTQYF
>TRBD2|18|TRBJ2-1|TRBV7-8|NA
TGTGCCAGCAGCCCGATACTAGCGGGGGAGAGGGGCTTCAATGAGCAGTTCTTC
CASSPILAGERGFNEQFF
>TRBD1|14|TRBJ1-1|TRBV20-1|many
TGCAGTGCTGTATCGCCGGACAGGCCGAGGGAAGCTTTCTTT
CSAVSPDRPREAFF
>NA|16|TRBJ2-7|TRBV20-1|NA
TGCAGTGCTAGATATCCACGGGACGCGAACCCCTACGAGCAGTACTTC
CSARYPRDANPYEQYF
>NA|12|TRBJ2-7|TRBV10-2|many
TGCGCCAGCAGAGAGGCCCTGTACGAGCAGTACTTC
CASREALYEQYF
>TRBD1|14|TRBJ2-5|TRBV15|NA
TGTGCCACCAGCACCGGGACAGCTAAGAAGACCCAGTACTTC
CATSTGTAKKTQYF
>NA|14|TRBJ2-4|TRBV11-2|few
TGTGCCAGCAGCTTAGGGGACAACCTAAACATTCAGTACTTC
CASSLGDNLNIQYF
>NA|14|TRBJ1-4|TRBV20-1|few
TGCAGTGCTCCTGGGGGAGTAACTAATGAAAAACTGTTTTTT
CSAPGGVTNEKLFF
>NA|13|TRBJ2-5|TRBV5-1|NA
TGCGCCAGCAGCTTGGAGTTCCTGGGGGCCCAGTACTTC
CASSLEFLGAQYF
>TRBD2|17|TRBJ2-1|TRBV20-1|few
TGCAGTGCTAGAGACTTTGAGCGGGGGAGATCCTACAATGAGCAGTTCTTC
CSARDFERGRSYNEQFF
>TRBD1|12|TRBJ1-1|TRBV20-1|few
TGCAGTGCAAAACGACAGGGCACTGAAGCTTTCTTT
CSAKRQGTEAFF
>NA|14|TRBJ2-3|TRBV20-1|many
TGCAGTGCTAGGGCAGACCCTAGCACAGATACGCAGTATTTT
CSARADPSTDTQYF
>TRBD2|15|TRBJ2-3|TRBV20-1|NA
TGCAGTGCCCCAACGACTAGCGTAGGGGGGGATACGCAGTATTTT
CSAPTTSVGGDTQYF
>NA|14|TRBJ2-5|TRBV20-1|NA
TGCAGTGCTAGAGACCCAGTAGGGGGGGAGACCCAGTACTTC
CSARDPVGGETQYF
>NA|12|TRBJ2-3|TRBV29-1|NA
TGCAGCGGCCACCGGGGCCTTGGTACGCAGTATTTT
CSGHRGLGTQYF
>TRBD1|16|TRBJ2-7|TRBV4-1|many
TGCGCCAGCAGCCAAACCGGGACAGGGGCCCTCTACGAGCAGTACTTC
CASSQTGTGALYEQYF
>TRBD2|15|TRBJ2-1|TRBV5-5|many
TGTGCCAGCAGCGCGGGACTAGCGGACTACAATGAGCAGTTCTTC
CASSAGLADYNEQFF
>TRBD1|15|TRBJ1-5|TRBV12-3/TRBV12-4|few
TGTGCCAGCAGTTTAAGGGACAGGGGACTTCAGCCCCAGCATTTT
CASSLRDRGLQPQHF
>NA|15|TRBJ2-2|TRBV29-1|few
TGCAGCGTTGAAGGGGGGGCAGGCCGGTCCGGGGAGCTGTTTTTT
CSVEGGAGRSGELFF
>TRBD1|13|TRBJ1-1|TRBV12-3/TRBV12-4|many
TGTGCCAGCAGCTCGACAGGGATGACTGAAGCTTTCTTT
CASSSTGMTEAFF
>TRBD2|16|TRBJ2-5|TRBV20-1|few
TGCAGTGCTCAGCCCAGGGCTAGCGGGGTCTCAGAGACCCAGTACTTC
CSAQPRASGVSETQYF
>NA|12|TRBJ2-3|TRBV25-1|few
TGTGCCAGTAGTACCGGGAGAGATACGCAGTATTTT
CASSTGRDTQYF
>NA|16|TRBJ1-2|TRBV20-1|many
TGCAGTGCTAGAGCGGCCCCAGGAGGGTCCCACTATGGCTACACCTTC
CSARAAPGGSHYGYTF
>NA|14|TRBJ2-7|TRBV27|NA
TGTGCCAGCAGCAAGGGGGGCTGGGGCTACGAGCAGTACTTC
CASSKGGWGYEQYF
>TRBD1|13|TRBJ2-7|TRBV5-1|few
TGCGCCAGCAGCGTACGGACAGGGGACGAGCAGTACTTC
CASSVRTGDEQYF
>NA|15|TRBJ1-2|TRBV4-1|many
TGCGCCAGCAGCCTAGGGGAGTCCCCCAACTATGGCTACACCTTC
CASSLGESPNYGYTF
>NA|17|TRBJ2-6|TRBV28|NA
TGTGCCAGCACCATCGGAGGGGATCCCTCTGGGGCCAACGTCCTGACTTTC
CASTIGGDPSGANVLTF
>NA|13|TRBJ1-2|TRBV20-1|many
TGCAGTGCCGCGGACGGGGTTGATTATGGCTACACCTTC
CSAADGVDYGYTF
>NA|15|TRBJ2-4|TRBV20-1|many
TGCAGTGCTAGTAAGCGGGTTGGGGCCAAAAACATTCAGTACTTC
CSASKRVGAKNIQYF
>TRBD2|14|TRBJ2-3|TRBV30|NA
TGTGCCTGGAGTGTAAGCGGGGGAGCAGATACGCAGTATTTT
CAWSVSGGADTQYF
>NA|12|TRBJ1-2|TRBV29-1|few
TGCAGCGTACAGCGCCCAGGGAATGGCTACACCTTC
CSVQRPGNGYTF
>NA|14|TRBJ1-6|TRBV20-1|few
TGCAGTGCTAGAGCCCAAACAGGAAATTCACCCCTCCACTTT
CSARAQTGNSPLHF
>TRBD1|14|TRBJ2-2|TRBV29-1|NA
TGCAGCGTTGTGGGACAGGGGTTTGACGGGGAGCTGTTTTTT
CSVVGQGFDGELFF
>TRBD1|14|TRBJ1-2|TRBV12-3/TRBV12-4|NA
TGTGCCAGCAGGAAGACAGGGGAGGACTATGGCTACACCTTC
CASRKTGEDYGYTF
>TRBD2|15|TRBJ2-3|TRBV6-5|few
TGTGCCAGCAGTTACGGGGCTAGCGGCTCAGATACGCAGTATTTT
CASSYGASGSDTQYF
>NA|14|TRBJ1-1|TRBV12-3/TRBV12-4|NA
TGTGCCAGCAGTTGGGGCGTAGGGAACACTGAAGCTTTCTTT
CASSWGVGNTEAFF
>TRBD2|14|TRBJ2-2|TRBV24-1|NA
TGTGCCACCTCAGCGGGGGAGGCCACCGGGGAGCTGTTTTTT
CATSAGEATGELFF
>TRBD2|16|TRBJ2-7|TRBV12-3/TRBV12-4|NA
TGTGCCAGCAGTTTAGTTGACAGCGGGGGGGCGGTCGAGCAGTACTTC
CASSLVDSGGAVEQYF
>NA|13|TRBJ2-5|TRBV29-1|few
TGCAGCGTCACGGGGCAGTACCAAGAGACCCAGTACTTC
CSVTGQYQETQYF